This entry lists 19 T cell receptor beta chains sequenced from one sample in a study of blood T cells in healthy people across ages. Next came a second PCR, run for about 6 to 11 cycles, which used a sample-barcoded 5' primer along with a J-beta primer mix. Via MiXCR, TCRdb re-called the 5' RACE reads, giving one row per CDR3 protein. The data show around 1,500,000 distinct CDR3 sequences, roughly 27% seen once. Sequencing input: blood. The source of these receptors is a woman in her twenties or thirties in good health.

Details on this clonotype: At one end the junction does not follow the germline gene, possibly because of a read error. This chain joins TRBV12-3 or TRBV12-4 and TRBJ2-3; 10 bases line up with TRBD2. The CDR3 runs to 19 residues. CDR3 coding DNA: TGTGCCAGCCGACAGAGGACTAGCGGTTGGGGGCTTAGCACAGATGCGCAGTATTTT. This sequence encodes CASRQRTSGWGLSTDAQYF.

V is TRBV24-1 and J is TRBJ2-1, with a possible D match to TRBD1 (6 bases). Matching the DNA end better, TRBJ2-7 makes the J call doubtful. The germline V gene has CDR1 KGHDR and CDR2 SFDVKD. The CDR3 spans 13 residues. CDR3 protein: CATSSDSNNEQYF. For the CDR3, the DNA is TGTGCCACCAGTTCGGACAGTAACAATGAGCAGTACTTC.

The chain combines TRBV6-5 with TRBJ2-3; D perhaps matches TRBD2 (6 bases). The CDR3 loop spans 15 amino acids. Germline CDR1 is MNHEY and CDR2 is SVGAGI. Trimming removed 6 bases from V and 2 bases from J, with 15 bases in between. CDR3 in DNA: TGTGCCAGCAGCCCGGGACTTTACGACACAGATACGCAGTATTTT. Protein: CASSPGLYDTDTQYF.

This clonotype was counted a few times. The chain is built from TRBV6-1 and TRBJ1-1, with unresolved D. The CDR3 runs 15 residues. Germline-derived CDR1 and CDR2 are MNHNS and SASEGT. The V end was cut by 7 bases, the J end by 5 bases, with 20 bases between. Here the CDR3 reads CASTTTALSLTEAFF. For the CDR3, the DNA is TGTGCCAGCACTACGACTGCACTCAGCTTGACTGAAGCTTTCTTT.

This clonotype was counted a few times. The chain links TRBV5-1 to TRBJ2-4; D call uncertain. Looked up from germline, CDR1 is SGHRS and CDR2 is YFSETQ. V was clipped by 0 bases and J by 1 base, with 11 bases between them. This CDR3 is 16 amino acids long. The CDR3 protein is CASSLGGREAKNIQYF. The CDR3 DNA is TGCGCCAGCAGCTTGGGGGGTCGCGAGGCCAAAAACATTCAGTACTTC.

This clonotype was seen repeatedly, ten times or more. The chain combines TRBV18 with TRBJ2-6; D remains ambiguous. This CDR3 has 15 residues. V dropped 3 bases and J dropped 0 bases, with 6 bases sitting between them. From germline, CDR1 is KGHSH and CDR2 LQKENI. The CDR3 spells CASSPAISGANVLTF. The CDR3 DNA reads TGTGCCAGCTCACCGGCGATCTCTGGGGCCAACGTCCTGACTTTC.

This clonotype was observed a handful of times. The chain couples TRBV5-5 to TRBJ1-2; possibly TRBD1 for D (6 bases). Germline-derived CDR1 and CDR2 are SGHKS and YYEKEE (reference sequence). This CDR3 comprises 14 residues. Trimming cost V 1 base and J 7 bases, with 14 bases left between them. The CDR3 reads CASSLPMGAGGYTF. The CDR3 nucleotides read TGTGCCAGCAGCTTGCCGATGGGGGCTGGTGGCTACACCTTC.

This clonotype was picked up many times. V is TRBV29-1 and J is TRBJ1-2; maybe TRBD1 (5 bases). The germline gives CDR1 SQVTM, CDR2 ANQGSEA. V lost 4 bases and J 7 bases, leaving 16 bases between the germline ends. This CDR3 is built from 13 residues. The CDR3 sequence: CSVARSGAAGYTF. Written as DNA, the CDR3 is TGCAGCGTTGCAAGAAGCGGGGCGGCTGGCTACACCTTC.

In this sample, this clonotype turned up many times. The J gene is TRBJ1-5, the V gene TRBV29-1, with 8 bases that match TRBD1. The CDR3 length is 13 residues. Germline V gene lookup returns CDR1 SQVTM and CDR2 ANQGSEA. V dropped 6 bases and J dropped 1; count of bases not matched to a gene: 2. CDR3 nucleotide sequence: TGCAGCGTACAGGGGGGCAGCAATCAGCCCCAGCATTTT. Translating it yields CSVQGGSNQPQHF.

The V gene is TRBV3-1, the J gene TRBJ2-5; D is possibly TRBD1 (5 bases). Trimming took 6 bases from V and 5 from J, leaving 22 bases between them. The CDR3 runs to 16 residues. The germline V gene has CDR1 LGHDT and CDR2 YNNKEL (reference sequence). The CDR3 region has the DNA TGTGCCAGCAGGCGACGTTCAGGGTCTGCTAGGGAGACCCAGTACTTC. Amino acid sequence: CASRRRSGSARETQYF.

This clonotype was seen a few times. The chain combines TRBV12-5 with TRBJ1-2; D gene uncertain. The CDR3 contains 12 residues. CDR1 LGHNT and CDR2 FRNRAP come from the germline V gene. The germline V and J ends were trimmed by 1 base and 7 bases, with 7 bases remaining between them. CDR3 DNA sequence: TGTGCTAGTGGTTTGGGGAGGATTGGCTACACCTTC. Amino acids: CASGLGRIGYTF.

This clonotype was observed at least ten times. This chain joins TRBV20-1 and TRBJ1-2; D not certain. The CDR3 sequence is 12 residues long. In germline, CDR1 is DFQATT, CDR2 SNEGSKA (reference sequence). The V and J ends lost 4 bases and 6 bases respectively, with 12 bases between them. CDR3 sequence reads: CSANLVGDGYTF. CDR3 DNA: TGCAGTGCTAACCTGGTAGGCGATGGCTACACCTTC.

There are a few counts of this clonotype. This chain joins TRBV20-1 and TRBJ1-1; tentative D call: TRBD1 (5 bases). Per germline, CDR1 DFQATT and CDR2 SNEGSKA (reference sequence). The CDR3 contains 15 residues. Trimming removed 6 bases from V and 0 bases from J, with 17 bases in between. DNA of the CDR3: TGCAGTGCCCGGGCGGCAGGGCGAATGAACACTGAAGCTTTCTTT. Protein: CSARAAGRMNTEAFF.

This clonotype was counted many times. This chain connects TRBV5-6 to TRBJ1-6; a weak D match, TRBD1 (5 bases). From germline, CDR1 is SGHDT and CDR2 YYEEEE. V was shortened by 0 bases and J by 3 bases, with 7 bases between the two germline ends. The CDR3 sequence is 15 residues long. CDR3 protein: CASSLAQGYNSPLHF. In DNA form, the CDR3 reads TGTGCCAGCAGCTTGGCGCAGGGCTATAATTCACCCCTCCACTTT.

The V call is TRBV5-5, the J call TRBJ2-7; D may be TRBD1 (6 bases). Between the trimmed V and J ends, which lost 0 bases and 2 bases, there was a span of 12 bases. The CDR3 has 15 amino acids. Germline assignment: CDR1 SGHKS and CDR2 YYEKEE (reference sequence). CDR3: CASSLAEDRTYEQYF. CDR3 DNA sequence: TGTGCCAGCAGCTTGGCGGAGGACAGAACCTACGAGCAGTACTTC. The complete variable domain, with remaining parts taken from reference TRBV5-5 and TRBJ2-7, reads DAGVTQSPTHLIKTRGQQVTLRCSPISGHKSVSWYQQVLGQGPQFIFQYYEKEERGRGNFPDRFSARQFPNYSSELNVNALLLGDSALYLCASSLAEDRTYEQYFGPGTRLTVT.

This clonotype was picked up a small number of times. The chain joins TRBV20-1 to TRBJ2-5, with 15 bases identical to TRBD2. Germline CDR1 is DFQATT and CDR2 is SNEGSKA (reference sequence). The CDR3 is 14 residues long. Trimming took 6 bases from V and 5 from J; bases not matched to a gene: 4. The CDR3 nucleotides are TGCAGTGCGGCGGGACTAGCGGGAGGTGAGACCCAGTACTTC. Protein sequence: CSAAGLAGGETQYF.

There are a few counts of this clonotype. This chain connects TRBV5-1 to TRBJ2-5; TRBD2 matches at 8 bases. The CDR3 is made up of 14 amino acids. The V segment lost 7 bases and the J segment 0 bases; nucleotides outside the gene matches: 5. Germline V gives CDR1 SGHRS, CDR2 YFSETQ. CDR3 nucleotide sequence: TGCGCCAGCGCGGGACTAGGGTACCAAGAGACCCAGTACTTC. Translated: CASAGLGYQETQYF.

This clonotype was seen more than once but under ten times. V usage is TRBV15 and J usage is TRBJ1-2; 7 bases agree with TRBD1. The CDR3 spans 15 residues. J lost 4 bases, V lost 7 bases, and 12 bases had no gene match. Germline V gives CDR1 LNHNV, CDR2 YYDKDF (reference sequence). CDR3 coding DNA: TGTGCCACCAACGACTTCAGGGGGGCTTTCTATGGCTACACCTTC. Its translation is CATNDFRGAFYGYTF.

This rearrangement joins TRBV28 to TRBJ2-7, with 9 bases matching TRBD2. Gene TRBJ2-5 matches the end of the DNA better, so the J call may be wrong. Germline CDR1 MDHEN, CDR2 SYDVKM. The CDR3 covers 15 residues. The CDR3 nucleotides read TGTGCCAGCAGGTTGGGCGGGGGGGCTAGGGAGACCCAGTACTTC. This gives the protein CASRLGGGARETQYF.